This T cell receptor (beta chain) comes out of a study of T cell responses to AZD1222 COVID-19 vaccine. Whole-study results and caveats: Nearly half of spike-specific TCRs reportedly target variant regions that are unmutated in the B.1.351 and B.1.1.7 variants. Receipt of two AZD1222 doses was followed by a rise in Spike-specific TCR breadth and depth.

TCRdb's copy holds only in-frame clones and misses some; the assay was immunoSEQ multiplex PCR. The sample carries around 170,000 clones, approximately 91% recorded once. A remark on this clone: Its cognate antigen is unknown.

This CDR3 is built from 15 residues. Deletions cut 2 bases from V and 5 bases from J, with 16 bases between. Germline V gives CDR1 MGHRA, CDR2 YSYEKL. The sample was peripheral blood, taken on day 0 of AZD1222 vaccination. This clonotype was obtained from an adult in good health. J is TRBJ2-7 and V is TRBV4-1; no reliable D call. CDR3 coding DNA: TGCGCCAGCAGCCAATCGAACCCCGGTGTTGACGAGCAGTACTTC. This sequence encodes CASSQSNPGVDEQYF.